The 21 T cell receptor beta chains below come from one sample, sequenced in a study of a mutant IDH1 vaccine in newly diagnosed glioma (dated by TCRdb to the early 2020s). This sample's time point label indicates: week 35, safety follow-up. Every vaccine dose consisted of 300 ug of a 20-mer mutant IDH1 peptide in Montanide, administered subcutaneously together with topical imiquimod. Their cognate antigens are unknown. Library method: the immunoSEQ multiplex PCR assay. Sourced from immuneACCESS, this table was stored by TCRdb with only in-frame sequences that have V and J called. A share of the clones is absent; for the studies checked, an unresolved V gene accounts for under half, and the remainder has no known explanation. The sample table contains tens of thousands of clones; only one count was recorded for roughly 76% of them. The ten largest clonotypes hold roughly 5.7% of the sample. The source was PBMCs, collected from a glioma patient whose treatment included an IDH1 peptide vaccine. The receptors here all came from a man aged 35 to 55 with glioma.

This clone was recorded once. The V gene is TRBV4-1, the J gene TRBJ2-7, with TRBD2 as a possible D gene (6 bases). The CDR3 consists of 15 residues. Germline assignment: CDR1 MGHRA and CDR2 YSYEKL. Trimming left V 1 base short and J 3 bases short, with 13 bases between. CDR3 coding DNA: TGCGCCAGCAGCCAAGCAGGAGGGAGTCTCTACGAGCAGTACTTC. Translating gives CASSQAGGSLYEQYF.

The chain couples TRBV27 to TRBJ1-6; D gene ambiguous. CDR1 and CDR2 from the germline V gene are MNHEY and SMNVEV (reference sequence). Trimming took 0 bases from V and 6 from J, leaving 15 bases between them. This CDR3 spans 17 amino acids. CDR3: CASSLSVYGRSNSPLHF. DNA of the CDR3: TGTGCCAGCAGTTTATCCGTCTATGGGCGAAGTAATTCACCCCTCCACTTT.

Turning to this clone: The junction and the germline gene differ at one end; a read error may be behind it. The chain is built from TRBV2 and TRBJ2-5, with a weak D call TRBD1 (5 bases). The J call may be wrong; the DNA end is better matched by TRBJ2-7. The CDR3 is made up of 14 amino acids. Germline CDR1 reads SNHLY; CDR2 reads FYNNEI. The CDR3 here is CASIPQGTSSEQYF. The CDR3 DNA reads as TGTGCCAGCATCCCTCAGGGAACCTCCTCCGAGCAGTACTTC.

The rearrangement uses TRBV5-1 and TRBJ1-4; D is possibly TRBD1 (5 bases). Germline V gives CDR1 SGHRS, CDR2 YFSETQ. V lost 5 bases, J lost 0 bases, and 8 bases lay in between. The CDR3 is made up of 14 amino acids. CDR3 nucleotides: TGCGCCAGCAGTGAAGGGGCAACTAATGAAAAACTGTTTTTT. It is translated as CASSEGATNEKLFF.

CDR3: CASSQEGGRRVGELFF. In DNA, the CDR3 is TGCGCCAGCAGCCAAGAAGGGGGGCGTAGGGTCGGGGAGCTGTTTTTT. The gene calls are TRBV4-3 and TRBJ2-2, with D perhaps matching TRBD1 or TRBD2 (6 bases each). This CDR3 is 16 amino acids long. V dropped 0 bases and J dropped 7 bases, with 15 bases sitting between them. Germline lookup yields CDR1 LGHNA and CDR2 YSLEER.

The chain links TRBV7-2 to TRBJ2-1, with a weak D call TRBD2 (7 bases). Germline loops: CDR1 SGHTA, CDR2 FQGNSA. This CDR3 region has 14 residues. Between the trimmed V and J ends, which lost 0 bases and 8 bases, there was a span of 11 bases. The CDR3 nucleotides are TGTGCCAGCAGCTTAGCGGGAGGGGGAGATGAGCAGTTCTTC. This codes for CASSLAGGGDEQFF.

The gene calls are TRBV30 and TRBJ2-5, with D hard to call. This CDR3 spans 13 amino acids. The germline V and J ends were trimmed by 3 bases and 5 bases, with 13 bases remaining between them. CDR1 and CDR2 (germline): GTSNPN, SVGIG (reference sequence). Here the CDR3 reads CAWRRLAPETQYF. In nucleotides, the CDR3 is TGTGCCTGGAGGAGGTTAGCCCCGGAGACCCAGTACTTC.

This clone was counted once. The J gene is TRBJ1-2, the V gene TRBV4-1; a weak D match, TRBD1 (5 bases). Germline CDR1 MGHRA, CDR2 YSYEKL. Trimming cost V 0 bases and J 5 bases, with 10 bases left between them. The CDR3 length is 14 residues. CDR3 loop: CASSQEGRIYGYTF. DNA of the CDR3: TGCGCCAGCAGCCAAGAGGGACGGATATATGGCTACACCTTC.

The V call is TRBV7-8, the J call TRBJ1-5; TRBD1 matches at 7 bases. Germline V CDR1 and CDR2: SGHVS, FQNEAQ. This CDR3 is 16 amino acids long. The V gene end was trimmed by 1 base and the J gene end by 0 bases; junction bases not matched to a gene: 3. In DNA, the CDR3 is TGTGCCAGCAGCTTAGGGAGGGGGCTTAGCAATCAGCCCCAGCATTTT. Translated: CASSLGRGLSNQPQHF.

V is TRBV28 and J is TRBJ2-2; 8 bases are shared with TRBD1. The V gene end was trimmed by 5 bases and the J gene end by 12 bases; junction bases not matched to a gene: 14. CDR1 and CDR2 (germline): MDHEN, SYDVKM. The CDR3 spans 15 residues. The CDR3 spells CASSPLDRGRGQLFF. CDR3 DNA: TGTGCCAGCAGTCCACTCGACAGGGGCCGCGGCCAGCTGTTTTTT.

The V call is TRBV28, the J call TRBJ2-7; D remains ambiguous. The germline CDR1 and CDR2 sequences are MDHEN and SYDVKM. CDR3 size: 15 residues. V shed 1 base and J shed 2 bases, with 12 bases lying between them. DNA for the CDR3: TGTGCCAGCAGTTTATCGGGTCAGGCCACCTACGAGCAGTACTTC. Its translation is CASSLSGQATYEQYF.

The V and J genes are TRBV30 and TRBJ1-6; D remains unclear. V dropped 3 bases and J dropped 10 bases, with 10 bases sitting between them. The length of the CDR3 is 12 residues. Germline assignment: CDR1 GTSNPN and CDR2 SVGIG (reference sequence). CDR3 coding DNA: TGTGCCTGGAGGGAAGGGCGATCACCCCTCCACTTT. This translates into CAWREGRSPLHF.

The chain is built from TRBV7-2 and TRBJ1-5; D call uncertain. CDR3 length: 17 residues. Germline CDR1 is SGHTA and CDR2 is FQGNSA. With 0 bases removed from V and 2 bases from J, the gap between germline ends came to 14 bases. The CDR3 here is CASSLALVRLGNQPQHF. CDR3 DNA: TGTGCCAGCAGCTTAGCGCTAGTCCGGTTAGGCAATCAGCCCCAGCATTTT.

The chain couples TRBV6-1 to TRBJ2-1, with no clear D. The V end lost 6 bases, the J end lost 14 bases, and 20 bases lay between the germline ends. Germline assignment: CDR1 MNHNS and CDR2 SASEGT. The length of the CDR3 is 13 residues. The CDR3 region has the DNA TGTGCCAGCAGATCACCCCGGGTTGATTTAGAGTTCTTC. Its protein is CASRSPRVDLEFF.

The chain uses TRBV13 and TRBJ2-5; 13 nucleotides match TRBD2. J lost 5 bases, V lost 4 bases, and 4 bases had no gene match. The CDR3 sequence is 15 residues long. CDR1 is PRHDT, CDR2 FYEKMQ, per germline (reference sequence). Here the CDR3 reads CASSSRTSGSETQYF. The DNA of the CDR3 is TGTGCCAGCAGCTCCCGGACTAGCGGGAGTGAGACCCAGTACTTC.

The chain employs TRBV15 and TRBJ1-5; D gene uncertain. Germline V gene lookup returns CDR1 LNHNV and CDR2 YYDKDF (reference sequence). The CDR3 sequence is 14 residues long. V lost 1 base to trimming and J lost 8 bases, with 12 bases between them. CDR3 sequence: CATSRGRSLKPQHF. CDR3 coding DNA: TGTGCCACCAGCAGAGGCAGGTCTTTGAAGCCCCAGCATTTT.

This clone was recorded once. The J gene is TRBJ1-6, the V gene TRBV7-9; maybe TRBD1 (6 bases). The V end was cut by 1 base, the J end by 8 bases, with 9 bases between. The germline V gene encodes CDR1 SEHNR and CDR2 FQNEAQ (reference sequence). This CDR3 contains 14 residues. The CDR3 coding sequence is TGTGCCAGCAGCTTAGGGCAGGGGCATTCACCCCTCCACTTT. Translated, it gives CASSLGQGHSPLHF.

V and J are TRBV19 and TRBJ1-5, with a possible D match to TRBD1 (5 bases). Per the germline V gene, CDR1 is LNHDA and CDR2 is SQIVND (reference sequence). V lost 0 bases and J 5 bases, leaving 8 bases between the germline ends. The CDR3 totals 14 residues. This chain's CDR3 is CASSIEGGYQPQHF. For the CDR3, the DNA is TGTGCCAGTAGTATAGAGGGGGGATATCAGCCCCAGCATTTT.

This chain links TRBV6-5 with TRBJ2-7; 7 bases are shared with TRBD2. Germline V gene lookup returns CDR1 MNHEY and CDR2 SVGAGI. This CDR3 spans 15 amino acids. The ends lost 1 base at V and 4 bases at J; junction bases unmatched: 7. As DNA, the CDR3 is TGTGCCAGCAGTTACTTTAGGGAGGGAGCGTACGAGCAGTACTTC. The encoded protein is CASSYFREGAYEQYF.

This chain connects TRBV18 to TRBJ2-7, with 7 positions matching TRBD1. CDR3 length: 15 amino acids. CDR1 KGHSH and CDR2 LQKENI come from the germline V gene. V shed 6 bases, J shed 1 base, and the junction held 9 bases outside the gene matches. The CDR3 region has the DNA TGTGCCAGCTCGCCTGAGGGGGCCCCGTCCTACGAGCAGTACTTC. Residues: CASSPEGAPSYEQYF.

The chain couples TRBV15 to TRBJ1-2; TRBD1 is a possible D gene (5 bases). The CDR3 is 15 amino acids. Germline V lookup: CDR1 LNHNV, CDR2 YYDKDF (reference sequence). V was cut by 2 bases and J by 4 bases, with 14 bases left in between. CDR3 in amino acids: CATSRQRWGSYGYTF. The CDR3 DNA reads as TGTGCCACCAGCAGACAAAGGTGGGGGAGCTATGGCTACACCTTC. Full variable domain (rest looked up from reference TRBV15 and TRBJ1-2): DAMVIQNPRYQVTQFGKPVTLSCSQTLNHNVMYWYQQKSSQAPKLLFHYYDKDFNNEADTPDNFQSRRPNTSFCFLDIRSPGLGDTAMYLCATSRQRWGSYGYTFGSGTRLTVV.